This T cell receptor beta chain was recovered during a study of neurological immune-mediated disorders. This clonotype was seen at least ten times. By 5'RACE with 10-nucleotide random UMIs, the cDNA was made. TCRdb recomputed calls from the 5' RACE reads with MiXCR, one row per CDR3 protein. Here the sample spans 55,000 to 65,000 distinct CDR3 sequences, around 3.8% being singletons. Trimming cost V 1 base and J 0 bases, with 8 bases left between them. Looked up from germline, CDR1 is DFQATT and CDR2 is SNEGSKA (reference sequence). The CDR3 has 14 residues. The source of this sequence is a woman between 50 and 59 years old with multiple sclerosis. The sample taken for sequencing was PBMCs. The chain couples TRBV20-1 to TRBJ2-3; D ambiguous. This chain's CDR3 is CSARGATSTDTQYF. The CDR3 DNA reads TGCAGTGCTAGAGGGGCCACCAGCACAGATACGCAGTATTTT.